This T cell receptor beta chain was recorded in a study of blood T cell repertoires in COVID-19. Overall study: The United States, Italy and Spain provided the acute and convalescent COVID-19 samples. Nucleic acid was either cDNA or gDNA, and it came from T cells, B-cell-depleted T cells, or PBMCs.

Authors' analysis steps: Amplification of reference gene primers provided the estimated nucleated cell counts. The assay was immunoSEQ multiplex PCR, and TCRdb's table has in-frame clones only and misses some. The V and J calls and clone size come from that table; D and trimming were worked out from the DNA. Here the sample spans approximately 54,000 clones, 90% being singletons. Germline assignment: CDR1 SGHRS and CDR2 YFSETQ. The ends were cut back, 0 bases at V and 2 bases at J, with 7 bases in the middle. This CDR3 is built from 14 residues. The sample comprised peripheral blood. The origin of this receptor is a man aged 45 to 65 with acute or convalescent COVID-19. This sequence joins TRBV5-1 and TRBJ2-3; D is ambiguous. The CDR3 here is CASSLEAPTDTQYF. CDR3 coding DNA: TGCGCCAGCAGCTTGGAAGCTCCCACAGATACGCAGTATTTT.